This T cell receptor beta chain emerged from a study of T cell repertoires in cytomegalovirus infection. Study background: Public TCR beta signature analysis indicated the presence of both CMV infection and matching HLA type.

TCRdb independently ran MiXCR on the reads; one entry per CDR3 protein. The data show approximately 500,000 distinct CDR3 sequences, approximately 10% seen once. Germline CDR1 is SGHAT and CDR2 is FQNNGV. Trimming removed 7 bases at V and 6 bases at J, with 12 bases between. CDR3 length equals 13 residues. Overall study findings and caveats: CMV carriers having the relevant HLA were flagged by cumulative public TCR beta family frequency. Dominant in the ex vivo response were TCR beta clonotypes restricted by HLA-C and specific for CMV.

This clonotype was counted only a few times. Its target is unknown. The sequence came from a human donor in good health (CMV status not recorded). Some clones in this sample may be carry-over from other donors' samples. The V gene is TRBV11-2, the J gene TRBJ2-2; TRBD2 is a possible D gene (7 bases). The material sequenced was PBMCs. In DNA form, the CDR3 reads TGTGCCAGCACCTGGGGGGGGCCCGGGGAGCTGTTTTTT. Translating gives CASTWGGPGELFF.